This T cell receptor beta chain originates from a study of early stage breast cancer tumors (dated 2017 in TCRdb). Turning to the overall study: Of the approximately 15 invasive breast tumors, eleven to twelve were found to be estrogen receptor-positive, progesterone receptor-positive and HER2-negative. Eight of the 12 ER+/PR+/HER2- tumors were invasive ductal carcinomas, while the other four were invasive lobular carcinomas. On average, each sample had roughly 10-fold read coverage. A total of some 2.6 million templates, representing 1,097,674 unique clonotypes, were detected across all samples. Results and caveats for the whole study, not just this receptor: Tumors showed about 2.5-fold higher T cell density and higher clonality than adjacent normal breast tissue. Enriched TCRB sequences shared across patients were mostly commonly generated sequences, unlikely to play an important role in the tumor microenvironment. Because the cohort was small, a breakdown by tumor subtype could not be done. Repertoires from blood resembled normal breast more closely than tumor, and using blood as a reference for each tissue separated tumor from normal in about 85% of the 16 patients. Sequencing bulk genomic DNA from unsorted cells could not capture chain pairing or functional markers like CD4, CD8 and FOXP3.

Note on this clone: Its target antigen remains unknown. Per-base quality was not reported, and no clone a single base away is much larger than it.

The study profiled bulk TCR beta-chain repertoires in matched peripheral blood, tumor and adjacent normal breast tissue taken from about 15 patients with early-stage breast cancer. Before surgery, about 5-10 mL of whole blood was collected into EDTA tubes and then processed within 2 hours. Peripheral blood mononuclear cells were isolated by Ficoll-Paque centrifugation in SepMate-50 tubes. PBMCs were cryopreserved in aliquots of roughly 2 to 4.5 million cells in around 90% FBS with about 10% DMSO and kept in liquid nitrogen. Genomic DNA was extracted with the Qiagen AllPrep DNA/RNA Mini kit. V and J are truncated by 4 bases and 4 bases respectively, leaving an intervening sequence of 10 bases. The CDR3 has 13 amino acids, counting the end cysteine and phenylalanine. Only the CDR3 portion is preserved as DNA: 39 bases, with reading frame beginning at the first base. The germline V gene encodes CDR1 SNHLY and CDR2 FYNNEI.

Every sample was amplified as two independent genomic DNA replicates, using roughly 0.45 ug for blood and roughly 1.6 ug for tumor or normal breast. TCRB sequencing of genomic DNA was carried out with the ImmunoSeq Intro kit according to the manufacturer's instructions. The multiplex PCR ran for 25 to 40 cycles using proprietary primers and spike-in control sequences for absolute quantification. Single-end 150-bp reads were used to sequence an 87-bp fragment spanning the CDR3 and the flanking V and J genes. Each lane of an Illumina MiSeq running version 3.0 chemistry carried seven multiplexed samples, with two replicates apiece. The published analysis was carried out like this. Raw data were processed by the vendor's proprietary pipeline, with both replicates merged into one result per sample. Productive rearrangements sharing the V-gene family, CDR3 amino acid sequence and J-gene segment were defined as clonotypes. Clonality was computed as 1 minus the normalized Shannon entropy (Pielou evenness) of TCRB abundances. To estimate T cell density, the total number of templates was divided by the number of input cells, which was inferred from the amount of DNA input. Recon, run with its default parameters, was used to estimate overall repertoire diversity and clonality. Tumor-enriched clonotypes were defined as having over 0.1% abundance in tumor and at least 32-fold higher abundance than in normal breast. The immuneACCESS repertoire file appears here via TCRdb, limited to in-frame rearrangements. These files lack a portion of the clones; in checked studies, under half of the deficit traces to unresolved V genes, and the cause of the others is not known. That table is the source of V, J and clone size, and D and trimming were worked out from the DNA. The sample table shows approximately 52,000 clones, and about 80% are seen once. The ten largest make up about 1.5% of the sample.

This sequence uses TRBV2 and TRBJ1-2, with the D gene call left open. This clonotype was obtained from a person in their fifties with breast cancer. Sequenced: blood. The DNA sequence follows: TGTGCCAGCAGTGGCAACAGCGTCTATGGCTACACCTTC. It codes for CASSGNSVYGYTF.